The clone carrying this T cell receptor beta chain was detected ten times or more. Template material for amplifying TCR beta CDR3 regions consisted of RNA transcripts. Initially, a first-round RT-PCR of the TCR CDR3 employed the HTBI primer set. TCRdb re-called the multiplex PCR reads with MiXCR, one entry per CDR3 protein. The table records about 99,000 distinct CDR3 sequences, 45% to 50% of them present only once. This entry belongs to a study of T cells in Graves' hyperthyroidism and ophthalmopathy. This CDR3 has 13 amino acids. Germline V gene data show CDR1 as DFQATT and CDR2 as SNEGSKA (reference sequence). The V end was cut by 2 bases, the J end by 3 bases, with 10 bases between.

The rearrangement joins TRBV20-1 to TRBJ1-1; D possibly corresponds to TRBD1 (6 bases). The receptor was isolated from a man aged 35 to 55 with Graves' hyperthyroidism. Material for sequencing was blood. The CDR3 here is CSARQDRYTEAFF. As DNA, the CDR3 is TGCAGTGCTAGACAAGACAGGTACACTGAAGCTTTCTTT.